The 11 T cell receptor beta chains below all came from one sample that was sequenced in a study of T cells after yellow fever vaccination (dated by TCRdb to the late 2010s). The sample's treatment or condition label, decoded: live attenuated yellow fever vaccine strain. Library preparation used 5' RACE. TCRdb shows the sequencer as Illumina HiSeq 2500. In TCRdb, the public reads were trimmed at Q25 with fastp and aligned with MiXCR, with productive beta chains retained. Rows with a matching CDR3 protein are joined into one entry that keeps the most common DNA and genes. The sample data list fewer than 450,000 distinct CDR3 sequences, and around 8.1% of these were observed just once. The ten largest clonotypes hold roughly 18% of the sample. Source: PBMCs, taken more than 35 days after the first yellow fever vaccination. Every receptor here comes from a man aged 18 to 30 who received the YFV17D yellow fever vaccine.

The chain has TRBV19 and TRBJ2-1; no reliable D call. Trimming took off 6 bases at V and 6 bases at J, with 15 bases between the two ends. Germline-derived CDR1 and CDR2 are LNHDA and SQIVND (reference sequence). This CDR3 spans 14 amino acids. As DNA, the CDR3 is TGTGCCAGTAGGAAAATGGTAGTGGGCAATGAGCAGTTCTTC. It translates to CASRKMVVGNEQFF. The full variable domain, in which reference TRBV19 and TRBJ2-1 provide the parts outside the CDR3, is DGGITQSPKYLFRKEGQNVTLSCEQNLNHDAMYWYRQDPGQGLRLIYYSQIVNDFQKGDIAEGYSVSREKKESFPLTVTSAQKNPTAFYLCASRKMVVGNEQFFGPGTRLTVL.

This clonotype has just a few counts. The chain recombines TRBV29-1 with TRBJ2-5, with 7 nucleotides matching TRBD2. Germline-derived CDR1 and CDR2 are SQVTM and ANQGSEA. The CDR3 extends over 12 amino acids. V was pared by 6 bases and J by 0 bases, with 1 base of the junction left unmatched. CDR3 coding DNA: TGCAGCGTGCGGGAGTACCAAGAGACCCAGTACTTC. It translates to CSVREYQETQYF.

The CDR3 region has the DNA TGTGCCAGCAGTTACGGGCAGATAGAGACCCAGTACTTC. Amino acid sequence: CASSYGQIETQYF. This chain uses TRBV6-5 with TRBJ2-5, with unresolved D. The CDR3 runs to 13 residues. Germline CDR1 and CDR2: MNHEY and SVGAGI. V lost 2 bases, J lost 4 bases, and 8 bases lay in between.

The gene calls are TRBV2 and TRBJ2-1, with no clear D. Germline assignment: CDR1 SNHLY and CDR2 FYNNEI. The CDR3 runs to 13 residues. Trimming stripped 10 bases from V and 4 bases from J, with 14 bases between. This CDR3 reads CATLGHEYNEQFF. The CDR3 DNA is TGTGCCACCCTAGGCCACGAGTACAATGAGCAGTTCTTC.

This sequence joins TRBV18 and TRBJ2-1; 11 positions agree with TRBD2. The CDR3 runs 19 residues. The V and J ends lost 6 bases and 4 bases, in that order; junction bases with no gene match: 17. CDR1 and CDR2 (germline): KGHSH, LQKENI. The CDR3 is CASSPNLAGGWGLYNEQFF. CDR3 in DNA: TGTGCCAGCTCCCCAAACCTAGCGGGGGGCTGGGGACTGTACAATGAGCAGTTCTTC.

V is TRBV7-9 and J is TRBJ2-4; D not resolved. Germline CDR1 reads SEHNR; CDR2 reads FQNEAQ (reference sequence). V lost 5 bases to trimming and J lost 7 bases, with 12 bases between them. This CDR3 has 13 amino acids. CDR3 sequence reads: CASSVDLRNIQYF. For the CDR3, the DNA is TGTGCCAGCAGCGTCGACCTTCGGAACATTCAGTACTTC.

This clonotype was seen many times. This rearrangement joins TRBV4-3 to TRBJ2-5, with 12 bases aligning to TRBD2. CDR3 length equals 16 residues. The V gene's germline CDR1 is LGHNA and CDR2 YSLEER. V lost 4 bases, J lost 5 bases, and 8 bases stayed unmatched. The CDR3, as DNA: TGCGCCAGCAGCCCCTCTAGCGGGGGGGCCTGGGAGACCCAGTACTTC. This translates into CASSPSSGGAWETQYF.

There are a few counts of this clonotype. The rearrangement links TRBV7-9 to TRBJ1-2; TRBD1 agrees at 12 bases. Looked up from germline, CDR1 is SEHNR and CDR2 is FQNEAQ (reference sequence). The CDR3 spans 16 residues. The ends lost 2 bases at V and 7 bases at J; junction bases unmatched: 8. CDR3 sequence (DNA): TGTGCCAGCAGCTTACCCCGGGACAGGGGGCCGATTGGCTACACCTTC. Its translation: CASSLPRDRGPIGYTF.

This clonotype was detected ten times or more. The rearrangement joins TRBV12-3 or TRBV12-4 to TRBJ2-3, with a possible D match to TRBD2 (6 bases). The CDR3 loop spans 14 amino acids. Trimming took 3 bases from V and 6 from J, leaving 13 bases between them. Here the CDR3 reads CASSFDGGTDTQYF. CDR3 nucleotide sequence: TGTGCCAGCAGTTTCGACGGGGGTACGGATACGCAGTATTTT.

This clonotype has more than one count but fewer than ten. The gene calls are TRBV6-1 and TRBJ2-7, with 9 positions matching TRBD1. This CDR3 comprises 14 residues. The junction had 11 bases not matched to a gene; V was cut back by 11 bases and J by 3 bases. CDR1 is MNHNS, CDR2 SASEGT, per germline. The CDR3 reads CAVSRTGVIYEQYV. The DNA of the CDR3 is TGTGCCGTTTCTAGGACAGGGGTGATCTACGAGCAGTACGTC.

J is TRBJ2-5 and V is TRBV24-1, with 7 bases matching TRBD1. Trimming cost V 6 bases and J 5 bases; bases outside gene matches: 11. Germline V gene sequence: CDR1 KGHDR, CDR2 SFDVKD. The CDR3 length is 15 residues. Written as DNA, the CDR3 is TGTGCCACCAGTATCATACAGGGGCGTAACGAGACCCAGTACTTC. As protein: CATSIIQGRNETQYF.